This T cell receptor beta chain was sequenced for a study of shared clonotypes between healthy human individuals. The trim removed 2 bases at V and 4 bases at J, leaving 3 bases unmatched. This CDR3 comprises 14 residues. The germline gives CDR1 KGHSH, CDR2 LQKENI. Sequenced by immunoSEQ multiplex PCR; TCRdb stores in-frame clones only, minus some. The sample has over a million clones, 70% to 80% seen once. All participating donors were Caucasian adults from Nashville, Tennessee. The rearrangement joins TRBV18 to TRBJ1-1; TRBD1 aligns across 8 bases. The TCR originated in a man in his late teens or twenties in good health. Some clones in this sample may be carry-over from other donors' samples. The material sequenced was memory CD4+ T cells from PBMCs. This sample's subset: CD45RA-negative fraction. The CDR3 DNA is TGTGCCAGCTCACCAGGGACAGGAGTCACTGAAGCTTTCTTT. Amino acid sequence: CASSPGTGVTEAFF.